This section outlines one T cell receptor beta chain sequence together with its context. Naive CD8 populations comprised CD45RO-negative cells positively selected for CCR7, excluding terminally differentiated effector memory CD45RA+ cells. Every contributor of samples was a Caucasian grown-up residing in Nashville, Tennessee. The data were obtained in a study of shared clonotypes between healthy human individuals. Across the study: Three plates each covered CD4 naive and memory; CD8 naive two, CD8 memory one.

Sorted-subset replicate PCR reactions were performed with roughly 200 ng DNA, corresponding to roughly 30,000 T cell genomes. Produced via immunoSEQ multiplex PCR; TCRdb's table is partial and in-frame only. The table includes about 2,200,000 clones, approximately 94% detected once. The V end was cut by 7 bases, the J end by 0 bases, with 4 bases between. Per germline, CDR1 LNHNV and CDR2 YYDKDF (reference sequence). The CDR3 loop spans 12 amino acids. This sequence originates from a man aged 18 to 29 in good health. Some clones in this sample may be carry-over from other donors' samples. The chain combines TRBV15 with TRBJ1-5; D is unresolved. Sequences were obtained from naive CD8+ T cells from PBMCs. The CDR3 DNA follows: TGTGCCACCAAGAGTAGCAATCAGCCCCAGCATTTT. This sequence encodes CATKSSNQPQHF. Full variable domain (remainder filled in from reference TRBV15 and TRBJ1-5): DAMVIQNPRYQVTQFGKPVTLSCSQTLNHNVMYWYQQKSSQAPKLLFHYYDKDFNNEADTPDNFQSRRPNTSFCFLDIRSPGLGDTAMYLCATKSSNQPQHFGDGTRLSIL.